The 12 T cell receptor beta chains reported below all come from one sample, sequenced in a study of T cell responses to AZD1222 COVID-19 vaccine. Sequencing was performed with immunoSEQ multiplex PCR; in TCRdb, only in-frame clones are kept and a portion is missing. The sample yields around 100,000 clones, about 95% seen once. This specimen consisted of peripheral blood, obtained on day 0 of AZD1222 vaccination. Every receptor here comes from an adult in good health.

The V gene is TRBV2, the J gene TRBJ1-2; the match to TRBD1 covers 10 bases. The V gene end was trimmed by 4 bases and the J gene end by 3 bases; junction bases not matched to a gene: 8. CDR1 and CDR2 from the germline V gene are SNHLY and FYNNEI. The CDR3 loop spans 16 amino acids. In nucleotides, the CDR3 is TGTGCCAGCAGTGCGGACAGGGGGTCTTCTGACTATGGCTACACCTTC. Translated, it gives CASSADRGSSDYGYTF.

CDR3 amino acids: CASSSNTGELFF. The CDR3 coding sequence is TGTGCCAGCAGTAGTAACACCGGGGAGCTGTTTTTT. The V and J genes are TRBV12-3 or TRBV12-4 and TRBJ2-2; D remains ambiguous. The CDR3 contains 12 residues. V was cut by 5 bases and J by 2 bases, with 3 bases left in between.

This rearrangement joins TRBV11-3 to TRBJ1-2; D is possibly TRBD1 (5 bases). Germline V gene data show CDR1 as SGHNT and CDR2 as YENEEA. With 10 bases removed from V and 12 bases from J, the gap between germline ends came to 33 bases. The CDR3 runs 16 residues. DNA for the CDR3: TGTGCCATCCTAAAAACCTTCAGGGTAATCCCCTCATGGGACACCTTC. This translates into CAILKTFRVIPSWDTF.

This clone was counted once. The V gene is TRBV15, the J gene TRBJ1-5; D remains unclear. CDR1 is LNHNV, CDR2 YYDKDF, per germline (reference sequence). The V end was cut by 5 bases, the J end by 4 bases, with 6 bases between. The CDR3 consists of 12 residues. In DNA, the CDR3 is TGTGCCACCAGCCTTCAGAATCAGCCCCAGCATTTT. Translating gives CATSLQNQPQHF.

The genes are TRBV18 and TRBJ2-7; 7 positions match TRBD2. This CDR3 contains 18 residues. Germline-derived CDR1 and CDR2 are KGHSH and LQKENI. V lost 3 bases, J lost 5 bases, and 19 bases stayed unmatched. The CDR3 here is CASSPLAVAAGKAHEQYF. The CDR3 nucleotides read TGTGCCAGCTCACCTCTCGCCGTAGCAGCGGGGAAAGCCCACGAGCAGTACTTC.

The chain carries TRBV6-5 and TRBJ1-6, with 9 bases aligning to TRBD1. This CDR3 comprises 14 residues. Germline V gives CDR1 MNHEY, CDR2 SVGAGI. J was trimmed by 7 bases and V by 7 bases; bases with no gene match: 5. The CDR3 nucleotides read TGTGCCAGCACCGAGACAGGGGGGAATTCACCCCTCCACTTT. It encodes CASTETGGNSPLHF.

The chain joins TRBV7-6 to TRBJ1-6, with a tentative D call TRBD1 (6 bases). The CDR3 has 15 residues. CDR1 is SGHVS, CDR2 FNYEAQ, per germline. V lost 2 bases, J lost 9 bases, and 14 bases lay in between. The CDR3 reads CASSLRGAAGSPLHF. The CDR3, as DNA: TGTGCCAGCAGCTTAAGGGGGGCCGCGGGTTCACCCCTCCACTTT.

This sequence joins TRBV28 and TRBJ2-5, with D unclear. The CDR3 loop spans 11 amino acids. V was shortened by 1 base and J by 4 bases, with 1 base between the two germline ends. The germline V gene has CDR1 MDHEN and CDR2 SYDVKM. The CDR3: CASSLLETQYF. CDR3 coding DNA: TGTGCCAGCAGTTTATTAGAGACCCAGTACTTC. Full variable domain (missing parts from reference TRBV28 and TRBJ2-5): DVKVTQSSRYLVKRTGEKVFLECVQDMDHENMFWYRQDPGLGLRLIYFSYDVKMKEKGDIPEGYSVSREKKERFSLILESASTNQTSMYLCASSLLETQYFGPGTRLLVL.

The CDR3: CASSQDVREARTDTQYF. The DNA of the CDR3 is TGTGCCAGCAGCCAAGACGTGCGGGAGGCCCGGACAGATACGCAGTATTTT. V and J are TRBV4-2 and TRBJ2-3; 8 bases agree with TRBD2. Germline lookup yields CDR1 LGHNA and CDR2 YNFKEQ. There are 17 residues in the CDR3. The junction had 8 bases not matched to a gene; V was cut back by 0 bases and J by 3 bases.

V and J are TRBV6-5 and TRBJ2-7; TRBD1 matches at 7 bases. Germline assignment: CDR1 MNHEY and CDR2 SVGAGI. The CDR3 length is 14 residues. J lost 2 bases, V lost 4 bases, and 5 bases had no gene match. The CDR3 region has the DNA TGTGCCAGCAGTTCCGACAGGGCCCCCTACGAGCAGTACTTC. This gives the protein CASSSDRAPYEQYF.

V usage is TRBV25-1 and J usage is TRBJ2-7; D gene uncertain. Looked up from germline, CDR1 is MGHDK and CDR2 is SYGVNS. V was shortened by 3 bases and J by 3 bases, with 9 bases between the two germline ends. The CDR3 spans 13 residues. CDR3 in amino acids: CASSEQARYEQYF. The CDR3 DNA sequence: TGTGCCAGCAGTGAGCAAGCGCGCTACGAGCAGTACTTC.

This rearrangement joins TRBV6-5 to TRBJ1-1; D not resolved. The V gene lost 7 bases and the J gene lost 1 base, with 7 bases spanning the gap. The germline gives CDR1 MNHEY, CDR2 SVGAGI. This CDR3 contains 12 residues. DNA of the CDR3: TGTGCCAGCAAGACGGGGAACACTGAAGCTTTCTTT. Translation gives CASKTGNTEAFF.